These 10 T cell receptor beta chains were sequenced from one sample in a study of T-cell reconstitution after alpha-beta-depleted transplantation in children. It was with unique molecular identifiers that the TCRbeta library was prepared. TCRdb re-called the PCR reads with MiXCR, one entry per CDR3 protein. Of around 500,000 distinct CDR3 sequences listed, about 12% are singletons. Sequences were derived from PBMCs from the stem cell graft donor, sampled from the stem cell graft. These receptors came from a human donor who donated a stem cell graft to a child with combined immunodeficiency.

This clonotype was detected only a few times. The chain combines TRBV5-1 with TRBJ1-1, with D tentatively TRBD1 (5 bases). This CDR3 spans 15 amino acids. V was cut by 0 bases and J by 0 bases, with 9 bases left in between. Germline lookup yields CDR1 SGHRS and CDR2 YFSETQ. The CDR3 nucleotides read TGCGCCAGCAGCTTGGCCCTGGGGCTGAACACTGAAGCTTTCTTT. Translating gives CASSLALGLNTEAFF.

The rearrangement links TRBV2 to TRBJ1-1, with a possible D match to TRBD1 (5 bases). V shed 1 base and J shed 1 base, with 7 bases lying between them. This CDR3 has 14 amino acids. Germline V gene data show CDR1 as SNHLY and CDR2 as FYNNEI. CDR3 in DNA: TGTGCCAGCAGTGAAGTGACAGCGAACACTGAAGCTTTCTTT. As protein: CASSEVTANTEAFF.

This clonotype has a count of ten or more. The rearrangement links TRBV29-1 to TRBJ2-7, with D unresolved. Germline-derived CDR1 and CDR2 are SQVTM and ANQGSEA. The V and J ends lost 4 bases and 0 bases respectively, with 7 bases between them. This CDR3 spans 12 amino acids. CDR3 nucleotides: TGCAGCGTTGGGGTTAGCTCCTACGAGCAGTACTTC. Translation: CSVGVSSYEQYF.

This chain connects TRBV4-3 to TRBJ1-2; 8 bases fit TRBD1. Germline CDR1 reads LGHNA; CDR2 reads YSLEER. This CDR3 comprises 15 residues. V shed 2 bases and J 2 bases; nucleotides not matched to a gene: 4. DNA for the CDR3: TGCGCCAGCAGCCAACAACAGGGGGTCAACTATGGCTACACCTTC. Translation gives CASSQQQGVNYGYTF.

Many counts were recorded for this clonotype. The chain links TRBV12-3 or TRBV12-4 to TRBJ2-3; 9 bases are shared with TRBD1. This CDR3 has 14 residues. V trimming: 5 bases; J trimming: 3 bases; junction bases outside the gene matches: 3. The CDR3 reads CASSIQGATDTQYF. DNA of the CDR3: TGTGCCAGCAGTATACAGGGGGCAACAGATACGCAGTATTTT.

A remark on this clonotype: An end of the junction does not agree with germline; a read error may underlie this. For the CDR3, the DNA is TGCGCCAGCAGCCAAGTAAGAAGGGCGGCCGGGGACCTGTTTTTT. This sequence encodes CASSQVRRAAGDLFF. The chain carries TRBV4-1 and TRBJ2-2; D tentatively reads TRBD1 or TRBD2 (5 bases each). CDR3 length: 15 amino acids. CDR1 is MGHRA, CDR2 YSYEKL, per germline.

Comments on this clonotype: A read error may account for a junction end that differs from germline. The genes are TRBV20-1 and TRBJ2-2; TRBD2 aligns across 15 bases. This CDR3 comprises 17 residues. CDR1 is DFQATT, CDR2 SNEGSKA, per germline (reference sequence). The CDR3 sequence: CCAYPGLAGGNTGELFF. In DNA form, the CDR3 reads TGCTGTGCCTACCCGGGACTAGCGGGAGGGAACACCGGGGAGCTGTTTTTT.

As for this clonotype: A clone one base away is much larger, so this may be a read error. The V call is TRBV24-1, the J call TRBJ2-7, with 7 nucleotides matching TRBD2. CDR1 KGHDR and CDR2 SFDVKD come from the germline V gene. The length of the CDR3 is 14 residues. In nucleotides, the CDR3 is TGTGCCACCAGTGGCGGGAGCGGGACGTACGAGCTGTACTTC. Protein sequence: CATSGGSGTYELYF.

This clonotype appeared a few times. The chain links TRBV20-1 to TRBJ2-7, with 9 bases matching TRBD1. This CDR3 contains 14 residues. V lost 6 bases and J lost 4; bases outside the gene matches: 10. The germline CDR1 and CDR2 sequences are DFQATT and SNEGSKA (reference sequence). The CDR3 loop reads CSADRTGEAYEQYF. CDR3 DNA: TGCAGTGCAGATCGGACAGGGGAGGCTTACGAGCAGTACTTC.

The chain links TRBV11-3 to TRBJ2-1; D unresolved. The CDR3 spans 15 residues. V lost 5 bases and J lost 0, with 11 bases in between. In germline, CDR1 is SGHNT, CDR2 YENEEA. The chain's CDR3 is CASSTRRSSYNEQFF. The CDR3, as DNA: TGTGCCAGCAGCACCCGACGGAGCTCCTACAATGAGCAGTTCTTC.